This TCR beta chain is drawn from a study of CXCR3-negative and CXCR3-positive naive CD8 T cells. Study overall: Roughly 140 million TRB reads were obtained in total, which works out to about 1.5 +/- 0.3 million per library.

Study-wide results and caveats: TRBV-TRBJ usage was similar across naive CXCR3 subsets but distinct in memory cells. CXCR3-positive naive cells had TRB CDR3s that were more hydrophobic than CXCR3-negative naive cells had.

Via 5' RACE with UMI labels, TRB cDNA libraries were prepared. For each CDR3 protein, TCRdb gives one entry from its re-call of the 5' RACE reads, without DNA. The sample table sets out some 140,000 distinct CDR3 sequences. Germline V gives CDR1 MDHEN, CDR2 SYDVKM. The length of the CDR3 is 15 residues. In triplicate, each CD8+ T cell subset was sorted at approximately 290,000 cells per replicate. CD45RO-CCR7+CD27+CD95- characterized naive CD8+ T cells. With regard to this clonotype: Its antigen is unidentified.

The sample taken for sequencing was naive CXCR3+ CD8+ T cells from blood. Subset noted: CD45RO-CCR7+CD27+CD95- naive CD8+ T cells expressing CXCR3 (TNR3+). The origin of this receptor is a human donor in good health. Some clones in this sample may be carry-over from other donors' samples. The chain employs TRBV28 and TRBJ2-3; TCRdb gives TRBD2 as the D gene, but with no DNA this cannot be confirmed. The CDR3 loop is CASSSREIGTDTQYF.